The present TCR beta chain was sequenced within a study of graft-versus-host responses after intestinal transplantation. Study-level information: Recipients had transplants, and these were multivisceral, liver-intestinal, or isolated intestinal.

The length of the CDR3 is 17 residues. The germline gives CDR1 SNHLY, CDR2 FYNNEI. The trim removed 9 bases at V and 2 bases at J, leaving 15 bases unmatched. Turning to this clone: As yet, its antigen is unknown.

Sequenced by immunoSEQ multiplex PCR; TCRdb stores in-frame clones only, minus some. Of around 120,000 clones listed, around 96% were seen once; the top ten hold under 3.5%. The study, taken as a whole, reports: Investigators detected GvH clones in recipient marrow, with some emerging earlier in ileum or blood. There was an association between peak levels of circulating GvH clones and early post-transplant HvG declines.

This TCR derives from a human donor who received an intestinal transplant. V gene TRBV2 combines with J gene TRBJ2-2, with TRBD2 identical over 7 bases. The sequencing used unstimulated CD8+ T cells sorted from spleen or lymph node cells, collected before intestinal transplant. The CDR3 sequence is CAREQAGVGLNTGELFF. CDR3 DNA: TGTGCCAGAGAACAGGCGGGGGTAGGCTTAAACACCGGGGAGCTGTTTTTT.